What follows is one TCR beta chain and its context. The data stem from a study of HIV-infected patients and healthy controls. Around 500 ng RNA was reverse transcribed with alpha and beta constant-region primers. Using multiplexing indices, alpha and beta chain libraries were generated apart by chain-specific third strand synthesis. TCRdb itself ran the 5' RACE reads through MiXCR, one entry per CDR3 protein. The repertoire includes 18,000 or so distinct CDR3 sequences, approximately 10% of them detected once, and 6.5% sits in the top ten. All unsorted peripheral T cells were captured because whole blood was used without fractionation. V was clipped by 5 bases and J by 4 bases, with 14 bases between them. The CDR3 spans 14 residues.

The rearrangement joins TRBV12-3 or TRBV12-4 to TRBJ1-1, with D possibly being TRBD1 (6 bases). Specimen: blood. This TCR was recovered from an adult in good health. The CDR3 DNA sequence: TGTGCCAGCAGTCCATCCAGACAGGCCACTGAAGCTTTCTTT. Translation: CASSPSRQATEAFF.